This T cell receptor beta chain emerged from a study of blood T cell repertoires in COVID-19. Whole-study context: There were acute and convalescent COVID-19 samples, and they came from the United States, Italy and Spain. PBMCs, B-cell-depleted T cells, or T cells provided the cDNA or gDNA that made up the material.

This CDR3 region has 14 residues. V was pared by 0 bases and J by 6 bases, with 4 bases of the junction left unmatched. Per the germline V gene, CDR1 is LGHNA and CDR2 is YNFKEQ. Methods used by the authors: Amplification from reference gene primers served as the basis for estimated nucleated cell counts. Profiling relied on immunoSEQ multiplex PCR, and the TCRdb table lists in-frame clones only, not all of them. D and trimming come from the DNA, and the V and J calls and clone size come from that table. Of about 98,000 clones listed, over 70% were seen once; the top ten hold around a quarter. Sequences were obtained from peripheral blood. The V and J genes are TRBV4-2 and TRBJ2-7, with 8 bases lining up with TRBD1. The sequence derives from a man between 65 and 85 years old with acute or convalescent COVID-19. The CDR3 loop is CASSQDQGAGEQYF. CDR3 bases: TGTGCCAGCAGCCAAGATCAGGGGGCGGGCGAGCAGTACTTC.